The 17 T cell receptor beta chains listed next were all sequenced from one sample in a study of shared clonotypes between healthy human individuals. The method was immunoSEQ multiplex PCR; TCRdb's version includes in-frame clones alone and lacks a portion of them. The table lists over 700,000 clones, roughly 72% of them singletons. The sample comprised memory CD4+ T cells sorted from blood. The subset denotes: CD45RA-negative fraction. These receptor sequences come from a young woman in good health.

The chain joins TRBV25-1 to TRBJ2-7; D is tentatively TRBD1 or TRBD2 (6 bases each). Germline V lookup: CDR1 MGHDK, CDR2 SYGVNS. Trimming took 6 bases from V and 4 from J, leaving 16 bases between them. The CDR3 covers 14 residues. The chain's CDR3 is CASREDGGRYEQYF. The CDR3 region has the DNA TGTGCCAGCAGGGAGGACGGGGGCAGGTACGAGCAGTACTTC.

V usage is TRBV27 and J usage is TRBJ1-5; TRBD1 aligns across 7 bases. The CDR3 length is 13 residues. V lost 3 bases and J lost 5; bases outside the gene matches: 1. CDR1 and CDR2 from the germline V gene are MNHEY and SMNVEV (reference sequence). In DNA form, the CDR3 reads TGTGCCAGCAGTTTGACAGGGTATCAGCCCCAGCATTTT. Its translation: CASSLTGYQPQHF.

This clone was seen a handful of times. The chain couples TRBV5-4 to TRBJ1-5; D is unresolved. The length of the CDR3 is 11 residues. Germline CDR1 and CDR2: SGHNT and YYREEE (reference sequence). Trimming stripped 0 bases from V and 8 bases from J, with 3 bases between. The DNA of the CDR3 is TGTGCCAGCAGCTTGGAAGAGCCCCAGCATTTT. Its protein is CASSLEEPQHF.

V and J are TRBV11-2 and TRBJ2-3; the D is unclear. V was pared by 0 bases and J by 5 bases, with 12 bases between. The CDR3 runs 15 residues. From germline, CDR1 is SGHAT and CDR2 FQNNGV. The CDR3 spells CASSLDSPQRDTQYF. The CDR3 bases are TGTGCCAGCAGCTTAGATTCCCCCCAGAGAGATACGCAGTATTTT.

The chain carries TRBV30 and TRBJ2-1; 8 bases align to TRBD2. The CDR3 length is 12 residues. Germline V CDR1 and CDR2: GTSNPN, SVGIG (reference sequence). V lost 0 bases to trimming and J lost 12 bases; unmatched junction nucleotides: 4. This CDR3 is CAWSVAGEGQFF. For the CDR3, the DNA is TGTGCCTGGAGTGTAGCGGGAGAGGGGCAGTTCTTC.

The gene calls are TRBV4-1 and TRBJ2-1; 10 nucleotides match TRBD2. Germline-derived CDR1 and CDR2 are MGHRA and YSYEKL. The V and J ends lost 2 bases and 4 bases, in that order; junction bases with no gene match: 5. The CDR3 covers 16 residues. The CDR3 coding sequence is TGCGCCAGCAGCCAATCAGGACTAGCGGTGTACAATGAGCAGTTCTTC. This translates into CASSQSGLAVYNEQFF.

This chain joins TRBV27 and TRBJ2-7; 8 bases are a match to TRBD2. The CDR3 contains 15 residues. Germline V gene lookup returns CDR1 MNHEY and CDR2 SMNVEV (reference sequence). The ends lost 5 bases at V and 3 bases at J; junction bases unmatched: 9. The CDR3 region has the DNA TGTGCCAGCAGTCCGGTTTGGGGACTAGTCTACGAGCAGTACTTC. Amino acids: CASSPVWGLVYEQYF.

As DNA, the CDR3 is TGCGCCACCGAAAAGGGCGGCCCGGTAAGCCAAGAGACCCAGTACTTC. Protein: CATEKGGPVSQETQYF. The rearrangement joins TRBV5-1 to TRBJ2-5; D call uncertain. This CDR3 is built from 16 residues. CDR1 SGHRS and CDR2 YFSETQ come from the germline V gene. Trimming removed 9 bases from V and 1 base from J, with 22 bases in between.

This clone was picked up a small number of times. This CDR3 is also generated by other DNA sequences in the sample. V and J are TRBV5-1 and TRBJ2-1, with D unresolved. This CDR3 comprises 15 residues. The V and J ends lost 4 bases and 0 bases respectively, with 11 bases between them. Germline V CDR1 and CDR2: SGHRS, YFSETQ. CDR3: CASSHDTSSYNEQFF. The CDR3 coding sequence is TGCGCCAGCAGCCACGACACGAGCTCCTACAATGAGCAGTTCTTC.

The CDR3 coding sequence is TGTGCCATCAGTCCCGGGACAGGGCCGCATACGCAGTATTTT. Protein sequence: CAISPGTGPHTQYF. The rearrangement joins TRBV10-3 to TRBJ2-3, with TRBD1 matching over 9 bases. Germline V gives CDR1 ENHRY, CDR2 SYGVKD. The CDR3 has 14 residues. With V trimmed by 5 bases and J by 7 bases, 7 bases remained unmatched.

In the case of this clone: The identical CDR3 is also encoded by other nucleotide sequences in the sample. CDR3 protein: CASSLLNEQFF. CDR3 in DNA: TGTGCCAGCAGCTTACTCAATGAGCAGTTCTTC. This chain uses TRBV7-2 with TRBJ2-1; D is unclear. The CDR3 has 11 residues. V was shortened by 2 bases and J by 6 bases, with 2 bases between the two germline ends. The V gene's germline CDR1 is SGHTA and CDR2 FQGNSA.

This sequence joins TRBV18 and TRBJ2-7, with D unresolved. This CDR3 is 13 amino acids long. Trimming pared 0 bases from V and 2 bases from J, leaving 5 bases between. In germline, CDR1 is KGHSH, CDR2 LQKENI. In DNA form, the CDR3 reads TGTGCCAGCTCACCACCGGAGACCTACGAGCAGTACTTC. Amino acids: CASSPPETYEQYF.

This clone was picked up one time. The V call is TRBV5-6, the J call TRBJ1-2; D remains ambiguous. This CDR3 region has 14 residues. The V end lost 0 bases, the J end lost 3 bases, and 9 bases lay between the germline ends. Germline CDR1 reads SGHDT; CDR2 reads YYEEEE. Here the CDR3 reads CASSLDSGYYGYTF. Written as DNA, the CDR3 is TGTGCCAGCAGCTTGGATTCGGGGTACTATGGCTACACCTTC.

The chain is built from TRBV7-8 and TRBJ2-7; 9 positions match TRBD1. In germline, CDR1 is SGHVS, CDR2 FQNEAQ. V shed 4 bases and J 4 bases; nucleotides not matched to a gene: 11. The CDR3 has 16 residues. For the CDR3, the DNA is TGTGCCAGCAGCTCGATCTCTGGGACAGGGTGGTACGAGCAGTACTTC. The encoded protein is CASSSISGTGWYEQYF.

The chain uses TRBV5-1 and TRBJ2-1, with 9 bases identical to TRBD2. In germline, CDR1 is SGHRS, CDR2 YFSETQ. V was clipped by 3 bases and J by 2 bases; unmatched bases: 3. The CDR3 length is 15 residues. In DNA, the CDR3 is TGCGCCAGCAGCTGGACTAGCGAACCCTACAATGAGCAGTTCTTC. Translated: CASSWTSEPYNEQFF. The whole variable domain, filled in from reference TRBV5-1 and TRBJ2-1, reads KAGVTQTPRYLIKTRGQQVTLSCSPISGHRSVSWYQQTPGQGLQFLFEYFSETQRNKGNFPGRFSGRQFSNSRSEMNVSTLELGDSALYLCASSWTSEPYNEQFFGPGTRLTVL.

V is TRBV29-1 and J is TRBJ2-2, with 7 positions matching TRBD2. The CDR3 totals 15 residues. CDR1 and CDR2 from the germline V gene are SQVTM and ANQGSEA. V lost 7 bases and J lost 7; bases outside the gene matches: 15. The CDR3 spells CSAWVSGTISGELFF. CDR3 sequence (DNA): TGCAGCGCCTGGGTGTCCGGGACTATTAGCGGGGAGCTGTTTTTT.

The chain employs TRBV5-1 and TRBJ2-7; 9 nucleotides align to TRBD2. J lost 5 bases, V lost 5 bases, and 14 bases had no gene match. CDR1 and CDR2 from the germline V gene are SGHRS and YFSETQ. This CDR3 contains 16 residues. The CDR3 DNA reads as TGCGCCAGCAGTCCCCGGGCTAGCGGGAATGTTGACGAGCAGTACTTC. This encodes CASSPRASGNVDEQYF.